The 20 T cell receptor beta chains below were found in one sample sequenced in a study of identical twins. TCRdb re-analysed the 5' RACE reads in MiXCR, keeping a single row per CDR3 protein. The sample shows 120,000 to 150,000 distinct CDR3 sequences, around 3.5% of them seen only once. Sequenced sample: memory T cells sorted from blood. The receptors stem from a man aged 18 to 30 in good health.

This clonotype was detected ten times or more. V gene TRBV5-1 combines with J gene TRBJ1-2, with 7 bases aligning to TRBD1. Germline CDR1 SGHRS, CDR2 YFSETQ. V lost 1 base, J lost 7 bases, and 1 base stayed unmatched. CDR3 length equals 12 residues. As DNA, the CDR3 is TGCGCCAGCAGCTTGACAGGGGCTGGCTACACCTTC. Protein sequence: CASSLTGAGYTF.

This clonotype showed up many times. The chain employs TRBV2 and TRBJ2-3; D is tentatively TRBD1 or TRBD2 (6 bases each). The CDR3 contains 15 residues. V lost 5 bases and J 2 bases, leaving 14 bases between the germline ends. In germline, CDR1 is SNHLY, CDR2 FYNNEI. The CDR3 DNA is TGTGCCAGCAGTCCCCAGGGGACTCCCACAGATACGCAGTATTTT. It translates to CASSPQGTPTDTQYF.

The rearrangement links TRBV27 to TRBJ2-5; D gene ambiguous. CDR1 and CDR2 from the germline V gene are MNHEY and SMNVEV (reference sequence). The CDR3 spans 13 residues. The V and J ends lost 2 bases and 3 bases respectively, with 7 bases between them. CDR3 DNA sequence: TGTGCCAGCAGTTTACGTGGAAAAGAGACCCAGTACTTC. Translation: CASSLRGKETQYF.

On this clonotype itself: It may be a read error: a sequence one base away is much more abundant. V is TRBV11-2 and J is TRBJ1-1, with no clear D. CDR1 is SGHAT and CDR2 is FQNNGV in the germline V gene. There are 15 residues in the CDR3. DNA for the CDR3: TGTGCCAGCAGCTTATCTTTCAGAGGGAACACTCAAGCTTTCTTT. Its translation is CASSLSFRGNTQAFF.

The chain recombines TRBV6-1 with TRBJ1-1; TRBD1 matches at 7 bases. This CDR3 comprises 16 residues. The V gene's germline CDR1 is MNHNS and CDR2 SASEGT. After removal of 4 bases from V and 0 bases from J, the junction contained 8 bases not matched to a gene. CDR3 protein: CASSARTGVMNTEAFF. DNA of the CDR3: TGTGCCAGCAGTGCAAGAACAGGGGTGATGAACACTGAAGCTTTCTTT.

The rearrangement links TRBV2 to TRBJ1-3; a possible D gene is TRBD1 (5 bases). The length of the CDR3 is 16 residues. Between the trimmed V and J ends, which lost 6 bases and 0 bases, there was a span of 15 bases. CDR1 and CDR2 (germline): SNHLY, FYNNEI. The CDR3 sequence is CASSWGETVSGNTIYF. The DNA for the CDR3 is TGTGCCAGCAGCTGGGGGGAAACCGTCTCTGGAAACACCATATATTTT.

This clonotype appeared many times. CDR3 protein: CASSLEGANTGELFF. In nucleotides, the CDR3 is TGTGCCAGCAGCTTAGAGGGGGCTAACACCGGGGAGCTGTTTTTT. This chain uses TRBV11-2 with TRBJ2-2; possible D gene TRBD1, 6 bases. CDR1 and CDR2 (germline): SGHAT, FQNNGV. The CDR3 has 15 residues. V lost 0 bases and J lost 2, with 7 bases in between.

The rearrangement uses TRBV6-1 and TRBJ2-2, with a weak D call TRBD2 (7 bases). The CDR3 extends over 16 amino acids. V was trimmed by 3 bases and J by 2 bases, leaving 13 bases between them. Germline-derived CDR1 and CDR2 are MNHNS and SASEGT. The CDR3 DNA reads as TGTGCCAGCAGTGAGGTTGGGGGGGCAAACACCGGGGAGCTGTTTTTT. Protein sequence: CASSEVGGANTGELFF.

Many counts were recorded for this clonotype. The chain uses TRBV20-1 and TRBJ1-2; perhaps TRBD1 as D (5 bases). CDR1 DFQATT and CDR2 SNEGSKA come from the germline V gene (reference sequence). V was pared by 1 base and J by 8 bases, with 11 bases between. The CDR3 runs 12 residues. The CDR3 here is CSARAGRRGYTF. For the CDR3, the DNA is TGCAGTGCTAGAGCGGGGCGCAGAGGCTACACCTTC.

Many counts were recorded for this clonotype. The CDR3 sequence: CASSQEWGSSTDTQYF. CDR3 coding DNA: TGTGCCAGCAGCCAAGAGTGGGGGTCAAGCACAGATACGCAGTATTTT. V gene TRBV4-2 combines with J gene TRBJ2-3; D is possibly TRBD1 or TRBD2 (5 bases each). The germline V and J ends were trimmed by 0 bases and 0 bases, with 10 bases remaining between them. The V gene's germline CDR1 is LGHNA and CDR2 YNFKEQ. This CDR3 has 16 amino acids.

In its sample, this clonotype was seen many times. J is TRBJ2-3 and V is TRBV12-3 or TRBV12-4; D is possibly TRBD1 (6 bases). Between the trimmed V and J ends, which lost 10 bases and 4 bases, there was a span of 15 bases. The CDR3 spans 13 residues. CDR3 coding DNA: TGTGCCACCAAGGGGGTTTTCGCAGATACGCAGTATTTT. It specifies CATKGVFADTQYF.

This clonotype was counted at least ten times. The rearrangement joins TRBV4-2 to TRBJ2-7, with unresolved D. Trimming pared 1 base from V and 3 bases from J, leaving 13 bases between. Germline CDR1 is LGHNA and CDR2 is YNFKEQ. The CDR3 has 15 residues. The CDR3 bases are TGTGCCAGCAGCCAAGCACAAGACCCGGTCTACGAGCAGTACTTC. Translation gives CASSQAQDPVYEQYF.

The chain joins TRBV7-7 to TRBJ2-6, with D perhaps TRBD2 (6 bases). This CDR3 has 15 residues. Germline V CDR1 and CDR2: SSHAT, FNYEAQ (reference sequence). Trimming left V 6 bases short and J 0 bases short, with 9 bases between. The CDR3 bases are TGTGCCAGCAGAAACGGGGGCTCTGGGGCCAACGTCCTGACTTTC. It is translated as CASRNGGSGANVLTF.

The table lists this clonotype with many counts. The V and J genes are TRBV29-1 and TRBJ2-3, with D unclear. Per the germline V gene, CDR1 is SQVTM and CDR2 is ANQGSEA. V lost 3 bases to trimming and J lost 2 bases, with 6 bases between them. CDR3 length: 12 residues. The CDR3: CSVDGITDTQYF. The CDR3 nucleotides read TGCAGCGTTGACGGAATCACAGATACGCAGTATTTT.

Many counts were recorded for this clonotype. The V call is TRBV7-8, the J call TRBJ2-1; 10 bases match TRBD2. The CDR3 length is 14 residues. The germline CDR1 and CDR2 sequences are SGHVS and FQNEAQ. Losses at the gene ends were 2 bases for V and 6 bases for J; bases not matched to a gene: 1. CDR3 in DNA: TGTGCCAGCAGCTTAAGACTAGCGGGCAATGAGCAGTTCTTC. Translated: CASSLRLAGNEQFF.

This clonotype has a count of ten or more. This chain joins TRBV20-1 and TRBJ2-3; 7 bases map to TRBD2. The CDR3 runs to 14 residues. Germline CDR1 reads DFQATT; CDR2 reads SNEGSKA (reference sequence). V shed 6 bases and J 5 bases; nucleotides not matched to a gene: 11. Here the CDR3 reads CSAPSGGSGDTQYF. The CDR3 DNA reads as TGCAGTGCCCCTTCGGGCGGGAGTGGAGATACGCAGTATTTT.

This clonotype showed up many times. J is TRBJ2-5 and V is TRBV3-1, with D possibly matching TRBD1 (5 bases). The CDR3 contains 17 residues. With 1 base removed from V and 2 bases from J, the gap between germline ends came to 17 bases. CDR1 LGHDT and CDR2 YNNKEL come from the germline V gene (reference sequence). DNA of the CDR3: TGTGCCAGCAGCCAAGTCTACCGGGTGAAGGGGCAAGAGACCCAGTACTTC. This translates into CASSQVYRVKGQETQYF.

This clonotype was counted ten times or more. This chain connects TRBV20-1 to TRBJ1-2, with D maybe TRBD1 (5 bases). Trimming left V 3 bases short and J 4 bases short, with 12 bases between. This CDR3 has 13 amino acids. Germline loops: CDR1 DFQATT, CDR2 SNEGSKA (reference sequence). DNA for the CDR3: TGCAGTGCTAGCTCAGGGCGGACCTATGGCTACACCTTC. It yields the protein CSASSGRTYGYTF.

This clonotype was detected many times. V usage is TRBV20-1 and J usage is TRBJ2-6; D might be TRBD2 (5 bases). Germline V gives CDR1 DFQATT, CDR2 SNEGSKA (reference sequence). The V and J ends lost 6 bases and 0 bases respectively, with 15 bases between them. The CDR3 runs to 16 residues. DNA for the CDR3: TGCAGTGCCCCCCGAGGAGGCAGCTCTGGGGCCAACGTCCTGACTTTC. This sequence encodes CSAPRGGSSGANVLTF.

This clonotype was recorded at least ten times. The rearrangement uses TRBV7-2 and TRBJ2-1; TRBD1 matches at 12 bases. This CDR3 has 16 residues. V dropped 3 bases and J dropped 6; count of bases not matched to a gene: 6. The germline CDR1 and CDR2 sequences are SGHTA and FQGNSA. The CDR3 nucleotides are TGTGCCAGCAGCTTCGCCGGGACAGGGGGCCTCAATGAGCAGTTCTTC. Its protein product is CASSFAGTGGLNEQFF.